Below are 5 T cell receptor beta chains sequenced from a single sample in a study of cytomegalovirus exposure and HLA in healthy donors (dated by TCRdb to about 2017). The library was obtained by the immunoSEQ multiplex PCR assay. A mixture of 60 forward primers for TCR Vbeta segments and 13 reverse primers for TCR Jbeta segments was used in the multiplex PCR. Here the immuneACCESS table is served through TCRdb, limited to in-frame sequences with V and J called. Missing clones are a known gap in these copies; in checked studies unresolved V genes cover under half, and the rest lacks a known reason. This sample comprises 90,000 or so clones, 65% of them detected only once. 5.5% to 6% of the sample is taken by the ten largest. The sample comprised PBMCs. These TCRs come from a boy aged 10-17 years in good health and CMV-seropositive.

The gene calls are TRBV5-4 and TRBJ2-3; 8 bases align to TRBD2. V shed 3 bases, J shed 0 bases, and the junction held 12 bases outside the gene matches. The germline V gene has CDR1 SGHNT and CDR2 YYREEE (reference sequence). The CDR3 length is 18 residues. The DNA for the CDR3 is TGTGCCAGCAGCTGGGCCGGGACTAGGGGACCTAGCACAGATACGCAGTATTTT. The encoded protein is CASSWAGTRGPSTDTQYF. Variable domain in full (rest from reference TRBV5-4 and TRBJ2-3): ETGVTQSPTHLIKTRGQQVTLRCSSQSGHNTVSWYQQALGQGPQFIFQYYREEENGRGNFPPRFSGLQFPNYSSELNVNALELDDSALYLCASSWAGTRGPSTDTQYFGPGTRLTVL.

The V gene is TRBV25-1, the J gene TRBJ2-1; D perhaps matches TRBD2 (6 bases). The length of the CDR3 is 13 residues. V was pared by 6 bases and J by 1 base, with 7 bases between. Germline V gene sequence: CDR1 MGHDK, CDR2 SYGVNS. CDR3 protein: CASSGGSYNEQFF. The CDR3, as DNA: TGTGCCAGCAGCGGAGGGTCCTACAATGAGCAGTTCTTC.

This clone is a singleton in its sample. The V gene is TRBV19, the J gene TRBJ2-7; 10 positions agree with TRBD1. This CDR3 is built from 15 residues. The ends lost 3 bases at V and 5 bases at J; junction bases unmatched: 7. Germline V gene sequence: CDR1 LNHDA, CDR2 SQIVND (reference sequence). As DNA, the CDR3 is TGTGCCAGTAGTATCACCGGGACAGGGGTCCACGAGCAGTACTTC. Translating gives CASSITGTGVHEQYF.

The chain combines TRBV13 with TRBJ2-1; D is unclear. Germline V gives CDR1 PRHDT, CDR2 FYEKMQ (reference sequence). The germline V and J ends were trimmed by 7 bases and 6 bases, with 19 bases remaining between them. The length of the CDR3 is 15 residues. The CDR3 DNA sequence: TGTGCCAGCACCATCAACACCTCCCCAGGCAATGAGCAGTTCTTC. Translation: CASTINTSPGNEQFF.

V gene TRBV4-1 combines with J gene TRBJ1-2; D is ambiguous. Trimming pared 0 bases from V and 8 bases from J, leaving 16 bases between. CDR3 length equals 15 residues. CDR1 MGHRA and CDR2 YSYEKL come from the germline V gene. CDR3: CASSQEVGVLVGYTF. In DNA form, the CDR3 reads TGCGCCAGCAGCCAAGAAGTCGGGGTTTTGGTGGGCTACACCTTC.